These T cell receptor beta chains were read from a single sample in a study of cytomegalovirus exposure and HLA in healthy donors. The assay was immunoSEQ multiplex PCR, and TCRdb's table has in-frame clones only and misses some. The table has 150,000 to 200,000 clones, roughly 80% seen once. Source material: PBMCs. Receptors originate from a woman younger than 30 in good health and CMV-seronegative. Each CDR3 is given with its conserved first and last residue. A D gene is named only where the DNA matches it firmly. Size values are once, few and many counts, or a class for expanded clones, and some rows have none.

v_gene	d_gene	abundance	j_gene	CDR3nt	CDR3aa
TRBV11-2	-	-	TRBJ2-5	TGTGCCAGCAGCCTTAATTGGGAGCGGGGGACAGGGTTAGAGACCCAGTACTTC	CASSLNWERGTGLETQYF
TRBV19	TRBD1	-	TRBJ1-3	TGTGCCAGCCTTGCGGGACAGGCAACAGGAAACACCATATATTTT	CASLAGQATGNTIYF
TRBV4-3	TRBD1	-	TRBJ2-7	TGCGCCAGCAGCCAGGTTGTTGCCGGGACAGGGAGCTACGAGCAGTACTTC	CASSQVVAGTGSYEQYF
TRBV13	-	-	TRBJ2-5	TGTGCCAGCAGTTTCAGGACAGCAGCTTACCAAGAGACCCAGTACTTC	CASSFRTAAYQETQYF
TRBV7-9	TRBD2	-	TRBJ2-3	TGTGCCAGCGGAGGACTAGCGGGACGAATCACAGATACGCAGTATTTT	CASGGLAGRITDTQYF
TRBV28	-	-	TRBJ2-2	TGTGCCAGCAGTTTTGTTGGCGGGAACACCGGGGAGCTGTTTTTT	CASSFVGGNTGELFF
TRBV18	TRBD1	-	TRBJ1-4	TGTGCCAGCTCACCGGGACAGGGTGGTGAAAAACTGTTTTTT	CASSPGQGGEKLFF
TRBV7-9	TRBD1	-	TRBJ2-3	TGTGCCAGCAGCTTCGGGACAGGGGAGGCAGATACGCAGTATTTT	CASSFGTGEADTQYF
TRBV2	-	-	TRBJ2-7	TGTGCCAGCAGGGTGGGAGTCTACGAGCAGTACTTC	CASRVGVYEQYF
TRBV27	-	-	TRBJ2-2	TGTGCCAGCAGTTTAGCCCTAGCGAGGAACACCGGGGAGCTGTTTTTT	CASSLALARNTGELFF
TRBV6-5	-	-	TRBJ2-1	TGTGCCAGCAGTTATGAAGGAGGGGACTACAATGAGCAGTTCTTC	CASSYEGGDYNEQFF
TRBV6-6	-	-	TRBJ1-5	TGTGCCAGCAGTTACCGAGAAAATCAGCCCCAGCATTTT	CASSYRENQPQHF
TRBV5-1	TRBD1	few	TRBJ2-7	TGCGCCAGCAGCTCCACGGGACAGGGGGCCAACGAGCAGTACTTC	CASSSTGQGANEQYF
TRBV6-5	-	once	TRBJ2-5	TGTGCCAGCAGTTACTCGGGTCGGGAGCCGGGGGAGACCCAGTACTTC	CASSYSGREPGETQYF
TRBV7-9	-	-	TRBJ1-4	TGTTCCAGCAGCCCCTCAATGAGGGCAACTAATGAAAAACTGTTTTTT	CSSSPSMRATNEKLFF
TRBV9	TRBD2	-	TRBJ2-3	TGTGCCAGCAGCGTAGACGGGAGGGAGCCAGATACGCAGTATTTT	CASSVDGREPDTQYF
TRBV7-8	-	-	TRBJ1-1	TGTGCCAGCAGCCCACTTATTATAGGTGCAGGGGTAATTGAAGCTTTCTTT	CASSPLIIGAGVIEAFF
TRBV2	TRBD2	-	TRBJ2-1	TGTGCCAGCAGTGATCGGACTAGCTATAATGAGCAGTTCTTC	CASSDRTSYNEQFF
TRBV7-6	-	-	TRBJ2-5	TGTGCCAGCAGCATCCGGACAGGCGGGGTTGAGACCCAGTACTTC	CASSIRTGGVETQYF
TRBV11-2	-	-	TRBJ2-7	TGTGCCAGCAGCTTAGTAGGGGCCTACGAGCAGTACTTC	CASSLVGAYEQYF
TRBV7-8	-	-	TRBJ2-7	TGTGCCAGCAGCTTAGGCGCCTACGAGCAGTACTTC	CASSLGAYEQYF
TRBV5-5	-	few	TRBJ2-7	TGTGCCAGCAGCGTATCCTACGAGCAGTACTTC	CASSVSYEQYF